A selection of T cell receptor beta chains follows, all from one sample in a study of T cell responses to AZD1222 COVID-19 vaccine. Clones were sequenced by immunoSEQ multiplex PCR, and TCRdb holds only the in-frame ones, with some missing. The sample holds about 130,000 clones, roughly nine tenths seen once. Here the sequenced sample was peripheral blood, taken on day 0 of AZD1222 vaccination. These TCRs come from an adult in good health. CDR3s include the opening cysteine and the closing phenylalanine or tryptophan. D genes are given only for firm matches. Some rows mark clone size as missing; the rest say once, few, many or name a class of expanded clone.

J: TRBJ2-7; V: TRBV5-4; size: -; D: TRBD1; DNA: TGTGCCAGCAGCTTACCCGGGACAGGGGTCGAGCAGTACTTC; CDR3: CASSLPGTGVEQYF
J: TRBJ1-2; V: TRBV7-2; size: -; D: -; DNA: TGTGCCAGCAGCCAAGGGGGGGTCTATGGCTACACCTTC; CDR3: CASSQGGVYGYTF
J: TRBJ1-2; V: TRBV4-3; size: -; D: -; DNA: TGCGCCAGCAGCCAAGACGGCGGAGGGGTCTATGGCTACACCTTC; CDR3: CASSQDGGGVYGYTF
J: TRBJ1-2; V: TRBV9; size: -; D: -; DNA: TGTGCCAGCAGCGTAGGAAGGGCGGACTATGGCTACACCTTC; CDR3: CASSVGRADYGYTF
J: TRBJ1-5; V: TRBV6-5; size: -; D: TRBD1; DNA: TGTGCCAGCAGTCCAGGGGGGGGCGCCTATCAGCCCCAGCATTTT; CDR3: CASSPGGGAYQPQHF
J: TRBJ1-2; V: TRBV5-4; size: once; D: -; DNA: TGTGCCAGCAGCTTCCCAGGGGCTTCCATACGGGGCTACACCTTC; CDR3: CASSFPGASIRGYTF
J: TRBJ2-2; V: TRBV7-2; size: -; D: TRBD2; DNA: TGTGCCAGCAGCTTTGGGGGAGGGGCTACCGGGGAGCTGTTTTTT; CDR3: CASSFGGGATGELFF
J: TRBJ2-2; V: TRBV9; size: -; D: -; DNA: TGTGCCAGCAGCGTTCTGGCGGGAAACACCGGGGAGCTGTTTTTT; CDR3: CASSVLAGNTGELFF
J: TRBJ2-7; V: TRBV2; size: -; D: TRBD1; DNA: TGTGCCAGTTTACTCGGGACAGGGGGTCCCTACGAGCAGTACTTC; CDR3: CASLLGTGGPYEQYF
J: TRBJ2-7; V: TRBV30; size: -; D: -; DNA: TGTGCCTGGAGTCTAACCTCAGGTTACGAGCAGTACTTC; CDR3: CAWSLTSGYEQYF
J: TRBJ1-6; V: TRBV27; size: once; D: TRBD1; DNA: TGTGCCAGCAGTTCGGGACAGGGGATTGCAAATTCACCCCTCCACTTT; CDR3: CASSSGQGIANSPLHF
J: TRBJ1-1; V: TRBV6-5; size: -; D: -; DNA: TGTGCCAGCAGTCAGGCTTGGGCTGAAGCTTTCTTT; CDR3: CASSQAWAEAFF
J: TRBJ2-7; V: TRBV5-6; size: once; D: -; DNA: TGTGCCAGCAGCTTCGGACGCGGAGTTGGCTACGAGCAGTACTTC; CDR3: CASSFGRGVGYEQYF
J: TRBJ2-1; V: TRBV23-1; size: -; D: TRBD2; DNA: TGCGCCAGACTGCCACACCTACTAGCGGGAGGGGGGTCCTACAATGAGCAGTTCTTC; CDR3: CARLPHLLAGGGSYNEQFF
J: TRBJ2-7; V: TRBV28; size: -; D: -; DNA: TGTGCCAGCAGCCCAGACGCTTACGAGCAGTACTTC; CDR3: CASSPDAYEQYF
J: TRBJ2-7; V: TRBV3-1/TRBV3-2; size: -; D: -; DNA: TGTGCCAGCAGCCAAGGCCGTGGGGAGCAGTACTTC; CDR3: CASSQGRGEQYF
J: TRBJ1-5; V: TRBV28; size: -; D: TRBD1; DNA: TGTGCCAGCAGTCGTTCAGGGGACAGCCAGCCCCAGCATTTT; CDR3: CASSRSGDSQPQHF
J: TRBJ1-5; V: TRBV28; size: -; D: -; DNA: TGTGCCAGCATTCCTTCTGGGAGGTATCAGCCCCAGCATTTT; CDR3: CASIPSGRYQPQHF
J: TRBJ2-1; V: TRBV30; size: -; D: TRBD2; DNA: TGTGCCTGGAGCCCGGGGCCCGGGGAGGGTGAGCAGTTCTTC; CDR3: CAWSPGPGEGEQFF
J: TRBJ1-1; V: TRBV7-9; size: -; D: -; DNA: TGTGCCAGCAGGAAACCCAAGCAGGGCCACACTGAAGCTTTCTTT; CDR3: CASRKPKQGHTEAFF
J: TRBJ2-5; V: TRBV5-1; size: once; D: -; DNA: TGCGCCAGCAGCTTGTCCGGGGGGCTATGGGAGACCCAGTACTTC; CDR3: CASSLSGGLWETQYF
J: TRBJ1-2; V: TRBV3-1/TRBV3-2; size: -; D: -; DNA: TGTGCCAGCAGCCAGGGCCCGGCCGCCTCCCGTAGGGCCTTC; CDR3: CASSQGPAASRRAF
J: TRBJ2-2; V: TRBV5-8; size: -; D: -; DNA: TGTGCCAGCAGCCGCGTTTTGTCGACGGGCACCGGGGAGCTGTTTTTT; CDR3: CASSRVLSTGTGELFF
J: TRBJ1-2; V: TRBV5-6; size: -; D: -; DNA: TGTGCCTCCCTGTCGGGGGGCAACTATGGCTACACCTTC; CDR3: CASLSGGNYGYTF
J: TRBJ1-5; V: TRBV12-5; size: once; D: -; DNA: TGTGCTAGTAGCGCTACGGGGGTAGGTCAGCCCCAGCATTTT; CDR3: CASSATGVGQPQHF
J: TRBJ1-1; V: TRBV7-2; size: -; D: -; DNA: TGTGCCAGCAGCTTGGGGACCCCCTTCTCCGGGGCTGAAGCTTTCTTT; CDR3: CASSLGTPFSGAEAFF
J: TRBJ2-5; V: TRBV11-2; size: -; D: -; DNA: TGTGCCAGCAGCCCGGGAGCCTTATTAGAGACCCAGTACTTC; CDR3: CASSPGALLETQYF
J: TRBJ2-3; V: TRBV11-2; size: -; D: -; DNA: TGTGCCAGCAGCTTTTCGGGGGATGATACGCAGTATTTT; CDR3: CASSFSGDDTQYF
J: TRBJ2-3; V: TRBV7-2; size: -; D: -; DNA: TGTGCCAGCAGCCCAACGTCCCGGGGCACAGATACGCAGTATTTT; CDR3: CASSPTSRGTDTQYF
J: TRBJ2-1; V: TRBV7-9; size: large; D: TRBD2; DNA: TGTGCCAGCAGCGGTCCGGCAGCGGGGAATGAGCAGTTCTTC; CDR3: CASSGPAAGNEQFF
J: TRBJ2-7; V: TRBV11-2; size: -; D: -; DNA: TGTGCCAGCAGCTTAGGACTCTCGGTGGGGGAGCAGTACTTC; CDR3: CASSLGLSVGEQYF
J: TRBJ1-3; V: TRBV10-3; size: -; D: -; DNA: TGTGCCATCAGAGACACTGGGCCTGGAAACACCATATATTTT; CDR3: CAIRDTGPGNTIYF
J: TRBJ1-6; V: TRBV9; size: -; D: -; DNA: TGTGCCAGCAGCGTAGACCAGGGCCCATTGGGGTCACCCCTCCACTTT; CDR3: CASSVDQGPLGSPLHF
J: TRBJ2-1; V: TRBV28; size: -; D: -; DNA: TGTGCTCCCCAGTTTACGTCCCATTGGAACGAGCAGTTCTTC; CDR3: CAPQFTSHWNEQFF
J: TRBJ1-2; V: TRBV7-9; size: -; D: -; DNA: TGTGCCAGCAGCTTAGGGACAGCTAACTATGGCTACACCTTC; CDR3: CASSLGTANYGYTF
J: TRBJ2-2; V: TRBV24-1; size: once; D: TRBD2; DNA: TGTGCCACCAGTGATCCTAGCGGGGGATCCTCCGGGGAGCTGTTTTTT; CDR3: CATSDPSGGSSGELFF
J: TRBJ2-7; V: TRBV3-1/TRBV3-2; size: -; D: -; DNA: TGTGCCAGCAGCCCTAGCTCCTACGAGCAGTACTTC; CDR3: CASSPSSYEQYF
J: TRBJ2-6; V: TRBV28; size: -; D: -; DNA: TGTGCCAGCAGTTTACAGGAGCACTCTGGGGCCAACGTCCTGACTTTC; CDR3: CASSLQEHSGANVLTF
J: TRBJ1-4; V: TRBV2; size: once; D: -; DNA: TGTGCCAGCAGTGAAGTTCGTCAGATAAATGAAAAACTGTTTTTT; CDR3: CASSEVRQINEKLFF
J: TRBJ2-1; V: TRBV27; size: -; D: -; DNA: TGTGCCAGCAGTTCGGGGTTCGGTGAGCAGTTCTTC; CDR3: CASSSGFGEQFF